Here is one T cell receptor beta chain with its context. This clonotype has just a few counts. The antigen this receptor binds is unknown. There are no base qualities to consult, and no much larger clone falls within one base. The entry originates in a study of identical twins (dated by TCRdb to 2015 to 2016). In the study overall: TCR alpha and beta repertoires from monozygotic twins, unrelated adults of various ages and cord blood were deep-sequenced to test whether fetal clonotypes persist. To rule out contamination, the twin experiments were replicated at different times with different library preparation protocols.

Taken from the germline V gene (reference sequence), the CDR1 and CDR2 loops are MNHEY and SMNVEV. The CDR3 goes from the cysteine to the phenylalanine over 14 residues. Just CDR3 DNA is preserved here, 42 bases in frame from base 1. V lost 3 bases and J lost 3 bases, and the count of bases not matched to a germline gene is 5. Every donor was a healthy Caucasian. The researchers also sequenced three unrelated adults who were not twins: a male aged 18 to 29, a male aged 50 to 60, and a female aged 50 to 60. Using Miltenyi CD45RO+ enrichment and human naive T-cell isolation kits, memory (CD45RO+) and naive T cells were isolated from PBMC. The paper as a whole reports these results and caveats: Recombination models systematically underestimated out-of-frame TCR alpha sharing in monozygotic twins but agreed with sharing between unrelated individuals. Invariant T cells such as MAIT and iNKT could partly confound zero-insertion analyses, though diverse VJ usage argued against this for most clonotypes. A weaker excess of twin sharing was found in beta out-of-frame sequences because the signal-to-noise ratio was lowered by fewer shared sequences. Because the same donors could not be followed over many years, conclusions were based on cross-sectional statistical analysis. Compared with coincidental sharing between unrelated individuals, out-of-frame TCR alpha sequences shared between twins showed an excess of sequences with low generation probability. Fewer insertions were carried by abundant cord blood beta clonotypes, a similar but weaker trend appeared in young adult naive repertoires, and no such trend appeared in memory repertoires.

Library preparation was by 5' RACE. TCRdb shows the sequencer as Illumina HiSeq 2000. A universal primer binding site was added through template switching, and the final cDNA carried a unique molecular identifier so that TCR cDNA molecules could be counted accurately. Specific primers in the conserved constant-segment region were used to synthesize first-strand cDNA for TCR alpha and beta chains. To control for contamination, every cDNA library was double barcoded, receiving both a SMART-Mk sample barcode and Illumina barcodes. TruSeq adapter sequences along with Illumina sample barcodes were introduced in two successive PCR steps. TCR alpha and beta cDNA libraries were sequenced on the Illumina HiSeq platform with custom primers. In the original analysis: MiGEC processed the raw reads to extract unique molecular identifiers, while MiXCR was used to determine the CDR3 positions. Recombination models were inferred per individual with the repgenHMM and IGoR tools using an EM algorithm. The analysis of shared clonotypes was done with the tcR package in R, with sharing normalized by the product of cloneset sizes. Out-of-frame nonproductive sequences were analyzed to study raw recombination free of thymic and clonal selection effects. TCRdb reprocessing: public reads trimmed at Q25 with fastp, clones called with MiXCR, in-frame beta chains kept. Every CDR3 protein is listed once, alongside the most common genes and DNA of its rows. The V and J calls were determined by TCRdb, not by the authors. The sample table contains 420,000 or so distinct CDR3 sequences; only one count was recorded for about 18% of them. Around 12% of the sample belongs to the ten largest clones.

This TCR came from a man aged 50 or older in good health. The rearranged segments are TRBV27 and TRBJ2-7; TRBD2 lines up with 7 middle nucleotides. The sequencing input was naive T cells sorted from blood. This specimen's cell subset or site label, interpreted: cells isolated with a human naive T-cell isolation kit. The CDR3 sequence is CASSFSPGGYEQYF. The nucleotide sequence reads TGTGCCAGCAGTTTTTCTCCGGGAGGCTACGAGCAGTACTTC.